Presented here are 24 T cell receptor beta chains from one specimen sequenced in a study of blood T cell repertoires in COVID-19. Assay used: immunoSEQ multiplex PCR; TCRdb lists only in-frame clones, some missing. The sample consists of some 230,000 clones, 84% of them appearing once. The sequencing sample was made of peripheral blood. The source of these receptors is a woman in her sixties who had recovered from COVID-19.

This clone turned up a few times. This rearrangement joins TRBV7-2 to TRBJ2-7; 8 bases agree with TRBD2. The V gene end was trimmed by 1 base and the J gene end by 4 bases; junction bases not matched to a gene: 6. This CDR3 comprises 15 residues. Germline V gives CDR1 SGHTA, CDR2 FQGNSA. In nucleotides, the CDR3 is TGTGCCAGCAGCTTAGATGGCGGGGGGAGTTACGAGCAGTACTTC. This sequence encodes CASSLDGGGSYEQYF.

This clone was seen a handful of times. This rearrangement joins TRBV7-8 to TRBJ1-5; maybe TRBD1 (5 bases). CDR1 SGHVS and CDR2 FQNEAQ come from the germline V gene. The CDR3 contains 16 residues. V lost 5 bases and J 2 bases, leaving 16 bases between the germline ends. CDR3 loop: CASSPDSIRGNQPQHF. The CDR3 coding sequence is TGTGCCAGCAGCCCTGACAGCATAAGAGGCAATCAGCCCCAGCATTTT.

The table lists this clone with a count of one. The CDR3 region is CASSGSSNPGSIEQFF. The CDR3 DNA follows: TGCGCCAGCAGTGGATCTAGCAATCCAGGAAGTATTGAGCAGTTCTTC. The chain has TRBV10-1 and TRBJ2-1; maybe TRBD2 (5 bases). The germline V and J ends were trimmed by 4 bases and 9 bases, with 22 bases remaining between them. This CDR3 is 16 amino acids long. Germline values: CDR1 WNHNN, CDR2 SYGVQD (reference sequence).

The rearrangement links TRBV6-5 to TRBJ2-4; D possibly corresponds to TRBD2 (5 bases). Germline V gene data show CDR1 as MNHEY and CDR2 as SVGAGI. Trimming shortened V by 2 bases and J by 6 bases, and 8 bases separated the two germline ends. The CDR3 loop spans 13 amino acids. CDR3 region: CASSYNSANIQYF. The CDR3 nucleotides read TGTGCCAGCAGTTACAATAGCGCAAACATTCAGTACTTC.

V usage is TRBV5-1 and J usage is TRBJ2-7; weak D call: TRBD1 (6 bases). The V gene's germline CDR1 is SGHRS and CDR2 YFSETQ. V lost 0 bases, J lost 6 bases, and 10 bases lay in between. The CDR3 is 13 amino acids. The CDR3, as DNA: TGCGCCAGCAGCTTGGGCCAGGGGTCCGAGCAGTACTTC. This codes for CASSLGQGSEQYF.

V is TRBV18 and J is TRBJ1-2; 7 bases are shared with TRBD1. Trimming removed 0 bases from V and 6 bases from J; junction bases left unmatched: 4. Looked up from germline, CDR1 is KGHSH and CDR2 is LQKENI. This CDR3 comprises 14 residues. CDR3 loop: CASSPPGQIDGYTF. The CDR3 bases are TGTGCCAGCTCACCACCGGGACAGATCGATGGCTACACCTTC.

This chain links TRBV2 with TRBJ1-2; D is undetermined. V dropped 5 bases and J dropped 0 bases, with 4 bases sitting between them. Per the germline V gene, CDR1 is SNHLY and CDR2 is FYNNEI. The length of the CDR3 is 12 residues. CDR3 sequence reads: CASSQTNYGYTF. The CDR3 DNA reads as TGTGCCAGCAGTCAGACTAACTATGGCTACACCTTC.

This chain connects TRBV6-5 to TRBJ1-5; 8 bases map to TRBD1. V dropped 6 bases and J dropped 7; count of bases not matched to a gene: 11. The CDR3 contains 15 residues. The germline gives CDR1 MNHEY, CDR2 SVGAGI. The chain's CDR3 is CASRAPGQEGQPQHF. CDR3 bases: TGTGCCAGCAGGGCCCCGGGACAGGAGGGGCAGCCCCAGCATTTT.

This clone has just a few counts. This sequence joins TRBV2 and TRBJ1-1; the D gene is possibly TRBD1 (6 bases). CDR3 length: 13 residues. V dropped 7 bases and J dropped 4 bases, with 13 bases sitting between them. Germline CDR1 and CDR2: SNHLY and FYNNEI. CDR3 in DNA: TGTGCCAGCATCAGGGGTCCGGCCACTGAAGCTTTCTTT. Protein product: CASIRGPATEAFF.

V and J are TRBV2 and TRBJ2-7; unclear D gene. The V gene lost 6 bases and the J gene lost 2 bases, with 14 bases spanning the gap. Germline lookup yields CDR1 SNHLY and CDR2 FYNNEI. The CDR3 has 14 residues. CDR3 amino acids: CASSPTGFAYEQYF. The DNA for the CDR3 is TGTGCCAGCAGCCCCACGGGTTTCGCCTACGAGCAGTACTTC.

The gene calls are TRBV27 and TRBJ2-7; 9 positions agree with TRBD1. The CDR3 extends over 15 amino acids. Per germline, CDR1 MNHEY and CDR2 SMNVEV (reference sequence). V dropped 7 bases and J dropped 0; count of bases not matched to a gene: 7. The CDR3 here is CASTLTGGSSYEQYF. CDR3 DNA: TGTGCCAGCACCTTAACAGGGGGCAGCTCCTACGAGCAGTACTTC.

The chain couples TRBV18 to TRBJ1-1; TRBD1 might be the D (6 bases). Germline V lookup: CDR1 KGHSH, CDR2 LQKENI. The germline V and J ends were trimmed by 6 bases and 1 base, with 15 bases remaining between them. The CDR3 is made up of 15 amino acids. The CDR3, as DNA: TGTGCCAGCTCGCGGGGGGCAGTGGGGAACACTGAAGCTTTCTTT. Translating it yields CASSRGAVGNTEAFF.

CDR3 coding DNA: TGTGCCAGCAGCCCGCAGGGAGGGGAAAAACTGTTTTTT. The encoded protein is CASSPQGGEKLFF. This rearrangement joins TRBV5-4 to TRBJ1-4; weak D call: TRBD1 (5 bases). This CDR3 contains 13 residues. Germline values: CDR1 SGHNT, CDR2 YYREEE (reference sequence). Trimming stripped 4 bases from V and 8 bases from J, with 12 bases between.

V usage is TRBV4-1 and J usage is TRBJ2-2; D ambiguous. Trimming removed 3 bases from V and 4 bases from J, with 9 bases in between. CDR1 and CDR2 (germline): MGHRA, YSYEKL. The CDR3 has 14 amino acids. For the CDR3, the DNA is TGCGCCAGCAGCCATGACACGGTCACCGGGGAGCTGTTTTTT. Protein product: CASSHDTVTGELFF.

This clone was counted between two and nine times. The CDR3 region has the DNA TGCGCCAGCAGCTTGGGACAGGGCGGTGGAAACACCATATATTTT. It translates to CASSLGQGGGNTIYF. The chain has TRBV5-1 and TRBJ1-3; 7 positions match TRBD1. Trimming cost V 0 bases and J 3 bases; bases outside gene matches: 3. Germline lookup yields CDR1 SGHRS and CDR2 YFSETQ. The CDR3 is 15 residues long.

The chain couples TRBV7-9 to TRBJ2-3, with D perhaps matching TRBD2 (7 bases). The CDR3 totals 16 residues. CDR1 is SEHNR and CDR2 is FQNEAQ in the germline V gene (reference sequence). Trimming removed 5 bases from V and 1 base from J, with 16 bases in between. CDR3 DNA sequence: TGTGCCAGCAGCCATTGGCGGGGGCCACGCACAGATACGCAGTATTTT. Translating it yields CASSHWRGPRTDTQYF. The full variable domain, with the rest looked up from reference TRBV7-9 and TRBJ2-3, is DTGVSQNPRHKITKRGQNVTFRCDPISEHNRLYWYRQTLGQGPEFLTYFQNEAQLEKSRLLSDRFSAERPKGSFSTLEIQRTEQGDSAMYLCASSHWRGPRTDTQYFGPGTRLTVL.

This chain joins TRBV7-2 and TRBJ1-1, with unresolved D. The germline V and J ends were trimmed by 2 bases and 4 bases, with 11 bases remaining between them. Germline V lookup: CDR1 SGHTA, CDR2 FQGNSA. The CDR3 is made up of 14 amino acids. The CDR3, as DNA: TGTGCCAGCAGCTTAAGAGGCTATCTCACTGAAGCTTTCTTT. It is translated as CASSLRGYLTEAFF.

The chain recombines TRBV18 with TRBJ2-3, with D maybe TRBD2 (6 bases). The CDR3 runs to 14 residues. Germline CDR1 KGHSH, CDR2 LQKENI. Trimming pared 2 bases from V and 2 bases from J, leaving 8 bases between. CDR3 nucleotide sequence: TGTGCCAGCTCACCAGGGGACTTCACAGATACGCAGTATTTT. Encoded protein: CASSPGDFTDTQYF.

The chain joins TRBV27 to TRBJ1-2; tentatively, D is TRBD1 (6 bases). CDR1 is MNHEY, CDR2 SMNVEV, per germline (reference sequence). Trimming pared 6 bases from V and 5 bases from J, leaving 19 bases between. The CDR3 sequence is 15 residues long. CDR3 nucleotides: TGTGCCAGCAGGCCTCTGACAGGCCAGCGATATGGCTACACCTTC. Protein sequence: CASRPLTGQRYGYTF.

The chain's CDR3 is CASSFGDRQETQYF. The CDR3 DNA sequence: TGTGCCAGCAGTTTTGGGGACAGGCAAGAGACCCAGTACTTC. The rearrangement joins TRBV27 to TRBJ2-5, with TRBD1 matching over 8 bases. CDR1 MNHEY and CDR2 SMNVEV come from the germline V gene (reference sequence). The CDR3 covers 14 residues. After removal of 3 bases from V and 2 bases from J, the junction contained 2 bases not matched to a gene.

The chain is built from TRBV6-6 and TRBJ1-1; 7 bases map to TRBD1. Germline V CDR1 and CDR2: MNHNY, SVGAGI (reference sequence). The CDR3 consists of 13 residues. J lost 5 bases, V lost 6 bases, and 6 bases had no gene match. Here the CDR3 DNA reads TGTGCCAGCAGGAAGGGGGCATGGACTGAAGCTTTCTTT. It codes for CASRKGAWTEAFF.

The rearrangement uses TRBV5-6 and TRBJ1-1, with 8 positions matching TRBD1. The CDR3 runs to 16 residues. CDR1 is SGHDT, CDR2 YYEEEE, per germline. The V gene end was trimmed by 2 bases and the J gene end by 3 bases; junction bases not matched to a gene: 9. The CDR3 loop reads CASSFITGGGYTEAFF. In DNA, the CDR3 is TGTGCCAGCAGCTTTATAACAGGGGGAGGGTACACTGAAGCTTTCTTT.

This chain joins TRBV19 and TRBJ1-2; D is unresolved. The CDR3 consists of 15 residues. With 3 bases removed from V and 0 bases from J, the gap between germline ends came to 11 bases. Germline CDR1 and CDR2: LNHDA and SQIVND (reference sequence). The CDR3 loop reads CASSMRHTTNYGYTF. The CDR3 DNA sequence: TGTGCCAGTAGTATGAGGCATACAACTAACTATGGCTACACCTTC.

In its sample, this clone was seen once. The genes are TRBV30 and TRBJ1-1; a possible D gene is TRBD1 (6 bases). V lost 3 bases to trimming and J lost 4 bases, with 15 bases between them. This CDR3 is 14 amino acids long. The germline V gene encodes CDR1 GTSNPN and CDR2 SVGIG (reference sequence). The CDR3 region is CAWRLDSSFTEAFF. In nucleotides, the CDR3 is TGTGCCTGGAGACTGGACAGCTCCTTCACTGAAGCTTTCTTT. The whole variable domain, remainder taken from reference TRBV30 and TRBJ1-1, is SQTIHQWPATLVQPVGSPLSLECTVEGTSNPNLYWYRQAAGRGLQLLFYSVGIGQISSEVPQNLSASRPQDRQFILSSKKLLLSDSGFYLCAWRLDSSFTEAFFGQGTRLTVV.